This TCR beta chain is from a study of technical replicates of blood from a handful of donors. The CDR3 runs 17 residues. V lost 2 bases and J lost 0; bases outside the gene matches: 7. The germline gives CDR1 MGHRA, CDR2 YSYEKL. The data were produced by immunoSEQ multiplex PCR, yet TCRdb's version contains in-frame clones alone and is incomplete. The sample lists approximately 75,000 clones, around 97% occurring once. This TCR came from a human donor in good health. The V and J genes are TRBV4-1 and TRBJ1-1, with TRBD1 matching 9 bases. The sample was T cells isolated from PBMCs. In nucleotides, the CDR3 is TGCGCCAGCAGCCAATATGGGGGGACAGGGATGAACACTGAAGCTTTCTTT. Its translation: CASSQYGGTGMNTEAFF.